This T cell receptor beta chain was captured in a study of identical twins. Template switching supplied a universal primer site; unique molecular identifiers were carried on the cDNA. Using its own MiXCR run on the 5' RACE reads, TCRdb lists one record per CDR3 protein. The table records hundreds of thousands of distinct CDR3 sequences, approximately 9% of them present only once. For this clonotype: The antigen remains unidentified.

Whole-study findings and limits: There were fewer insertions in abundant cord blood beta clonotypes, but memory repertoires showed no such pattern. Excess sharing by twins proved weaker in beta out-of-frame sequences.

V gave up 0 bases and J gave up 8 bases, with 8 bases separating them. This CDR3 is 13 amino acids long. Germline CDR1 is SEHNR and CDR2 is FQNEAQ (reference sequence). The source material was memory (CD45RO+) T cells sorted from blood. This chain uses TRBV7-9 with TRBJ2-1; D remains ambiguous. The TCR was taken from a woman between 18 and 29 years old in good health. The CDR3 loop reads CASSLASDHEQFF. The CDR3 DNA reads TGTGCCAGCAGCTTAGCTAGTGATCATGAGCAGTTCTTC.